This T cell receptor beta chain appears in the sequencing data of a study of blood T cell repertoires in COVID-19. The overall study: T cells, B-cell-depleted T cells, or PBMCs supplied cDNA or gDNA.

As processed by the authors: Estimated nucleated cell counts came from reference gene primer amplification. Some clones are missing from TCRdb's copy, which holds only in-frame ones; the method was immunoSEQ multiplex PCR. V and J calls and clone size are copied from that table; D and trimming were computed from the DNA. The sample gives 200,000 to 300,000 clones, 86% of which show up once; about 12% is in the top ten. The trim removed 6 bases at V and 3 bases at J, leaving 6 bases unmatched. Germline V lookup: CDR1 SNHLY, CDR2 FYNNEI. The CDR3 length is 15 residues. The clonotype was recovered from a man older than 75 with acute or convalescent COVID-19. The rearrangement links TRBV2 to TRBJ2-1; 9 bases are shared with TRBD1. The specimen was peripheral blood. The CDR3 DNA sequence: TGTGCCAGCAGCTCCGGGACAGGGAGCTACAATGAGCAGTTCTTC. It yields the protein CASSSGTGSYNEQFF.